The next 32 T cell receptor beta chains were all read from a single sample in a study of shared clonotypes between healthy human individuals. The data were produced by immunoSEQ multiplex PCR, yet TCRdb's version contains in-frame clones alone and is incomplete. This sample yields around 1.6 million clones, of which 95% to 99% are seen a single time; 0.45% belongs to the top ten. The specimen sequenced was naive CD4+ T cells sorted from blood. Subset of the sample: CD45RA+ positively selected. The origin of the receptors is a man aged 30 to 45 in good health.

V and J are TRBV18 and TRBJ2-7, with D perhaps given as TRBD1 or TRBD2 (5 bases each). Germline V lookup: CDR1 KGHSH, CDR2 LQKENI. This CDR3 spans 14 amino acids. V was clipped by 4 bases and J by 2 bases, with 12 bases between them. The CDR3 sequence: CASSRDGKAYEQYF. In nucleotides, the CDR3 is TGTGCCAGCTCACGGGACGGAAAGGCCTACGAGCAGTACTTC.

The chain has TRBV6-1 and TRBJ2-6; a weak D match, TRBD2 (7 bases). Trimming shortened V by 6 bases and J by 2 bases, and 11 bases separated the two germline ends. This CDR3 region has 15 residues. CDR1 is MNHNS, CDR2 SASEGT, per germline. This chain's CDR3 is CASRKGGPGANVLTF. As DNA, the CDR3 is TGTGCCAGCAGAAAGGGGGGGCCTGGGGCCAACGTCCTGACTTTC.

CDR3 loop: CAISELAGGNTGELFF. In DNA form, the CDR3 reads TGTGCCATCAGTGAATTAGCGGGAGGGAACACCGGGGAGCTGTTTTTT. The chain couples TRBV10-3 to TRBJ2-2, with 10 bases that match TRBD2. The CDR3 contains 16 residues. Losses at the gene ends were 3 bases for V and 1 base for J; bases not matched to a gene: 2. Germline CDR1 reads ENHRY; CDR2 reads SYGVKD.

The rearrangement joins TRBV7-7 to TRBJ1-3, with D maybe TRBD1 (5 bases). The V gene's germline CDR1 is SSHAT and CDR2 FNYEAQ (reference sequence). Between the trimmed V and J ends, which lost 5 bases and 0 bases, there was a span of 17 bases. The CDR3 length is 17 residues. CDR3 amino acids: CASSPDRGPFSGNTIYF. The DNA for the CDR3 is TGTGCCAGCAGCCCCGACCGGGGACCCTTCTCTGGAAACACCATATATTTT.

This chain uses TRBV4-2 with TRBJ1-3, with D possibly TRBD1 on 5 matching bases. Germline V gene sequence: CDR1 LGHNA, CDR2 YNFKEQ. The CDR3 has 15 amino acids. V dropped 5 bases and J dropped 2 bases, with 13 bases sitting between them. CDR3 in amino acids: CASSATGATGNTIYF. The DNA of the CDR3 is TGTGCCAGCAGCGCAACAGGAGCAACTGGAAACACCATATATTTT.

The V gene is TRBV4-1, the J gene TRBJ2-5; no definite D call. The CDR3 is 15 amino acids. Looked up from germline, CDR1 is MGHRA and CDR2 is YSYEKL. Between the trimmed V and J ends, which lost 0 bases and 0 bases, there was a span of 8 bases. The CDR3 bases are TGCGCCAGCAGCCAAGATCTAATCGACCAAGAGACCCAGTACTTC. Its translation: CASSQDLIDQETQYF.

The rearrangement links TRBV28 to TRBJ1-2, with 7 bases lining up with TRBD1. This CDR3 spans 13 amino acids. The V and J ends lost 8 bases and 6 bases, in that order; junction bases with no gene match: 9. Germline CDR1 is MDHEN and CDR2 is SYDVKM. The CDR3 is CASRDREENGYTF. The CDR3 DNA reads as TGTGCCAGCCGCGACAGGGAGGAGAATGGCTACACCTTC.

This chain connects TRBV6-1 to TRBJ1-2; D is undetermined. In germline, CDR1 is MNHNS, CDR2 SASEGT. This CDR3 is 13 amino acids long. V was pared by 3 bases and J by 0 bases, with 5 bases between. As DNA, the CDR3 is TGTGCCAGCAGTGACACAGCTAACTATGGCTACACCTTC. Translation: CASSDTANYGYTF.

CDR3 bases: TGCAGCGTTGAAGCTAGCGGCGGTAGGACCTACAATGAGCAGTTCTTC. Protein: CSVEASGGRTYNEQFF. This sequence joins TRBV29-1 and TRBJ2-1; TRBD2 matches at 7 bases. V shed 1 base and J 2 bases; nucleotides not matched to a gene: 8. Germline V lookup: CDR1 SQVTM, CDR2 ANQGSEA. CDR3 length equals 16 residues.

V is TRBV9 and J is TRBJ2-3; D might be TRBD2 (5 bases). Trimming took 3 bases from V and 3 from J, leaving 11 bases between them. CDR1 and CDR2 from the germline V gene are SGDLS and YYNGEE. This CDR3 has 14 residues. The CDR3 loop reads CASSAEGLTDTQYF. CDR3 bases: TGTGCCAGCAGCGCCGAGGGTTTGACAGATACGCAGTATTTT.

V gene TRBV9 combines with J gene TRBJ2-7; 8 positions match TRBD2. Germline CDR1 reads SGDLS; CDR2 reads YYNGEE. V lost 0 bases and J lost 2; bases outside the gene matches: 7. CDR3 length: 16 residues. In DNA, the CDR3 is TGTGCCAGCAGCGTAGGGGCCAGCGGGGGAACCTACGAGCAGTACTTC. Translated: CASSVGASGGTYEQYF.

This clone was counted once. This chain links TRBV30 with TRBJ2-3; 12 bases fit TRBD2. V lost 3 bases and J lost 3; bases outside the gene matches: 4. The germline V gene has CDR1 GTSNPN and CDR2 SVGIG (reference sequence). This CDR3 is 15 amino acids long. The CDR3 loop reads CAWRKLAGGTDTQYF. In DNA, the CDR3 is TGTGCCTGGAGAAAACTAGCGGGAGGTACAGATACGCAGTATTTT.

The genes are TRBV6-4 and TRBJ2-7; perhaps TRBD1 as D (6 bases). This CDR3 region has 14 residues. Between the trimmed V and J ends, which lost 5 bases and 0 bases, there was a span of 11 bases. Germline-derived CDR1 and CDR2 are MRHNA and SNTAGT. The CDR3 nucleotides read TGTGCCAGCAGTTGGGACATCAACTCCTACGAGCAGTACTTC. As protein: CASSWDINSYEQYF.

The rearrangement links TRBV11-2 to TRBJ2-3; TRBD1 or TRBD2 may be the D gene (6 bases each). The germline V gene encodes CDR1 SGHAT and CDR2 FQNNGV. The CDR3 loop spans 14 amino acids. V lost 2 bases, J lost 8 bases, and 14 bases lay in between. CDR3: CASSLSGGEGTQYF. DNA for the CDR3: TGTGCCAGCAGCTTATCCGGGGGCGAGGGTACGCAGTATTTT.

The V and J genes are TRBV15 and TRBJ2-5; D remains unclear. Germline lookup yields CDR1 LNHNV and CDR2 YYDKDF (reference sequence). V gave up 1 base and J gave up 7 bases, with 13 bases separating them. The CDR3 covers 14 residues. The CDR3 reads CATSRATHRGTQYF. DNA of the CDR3: TGTGCCACCAGCAGAGCGACTCACCGCGGGACCCAGTACTTC.

V usage is TRBV5-1 and J usage is TRBJ2-1; D perhaps matches TRBD1 (5 bases). CDR1 is SGHRS, CDR2 YFSETQ, per germline. Trimming pared 4 bases from V and 3 bases from J, leaving 17 bases between. The CDR3 consists of 16 residues. CDR3 sequence reads: CASSAHRQGGYNEQFF. The CDR3 nucleotides read TGCGCCAGCAGCGCCCATAGGCAGGGTGGCTACAATGAGCAGTTCTTC.

This clone has only a few counts. The same CDR3 is also encoded by other DNA sequences in this sample. This chain joins TRBV5-1 and TRBJ2-2; 7 bases agree with TRBD1. V lost 0 bases, J lost 1 base, and 0 bases stayed unmatched. Per germline, CDR1 SGHRS and CDR2 YFSETQ. This CDR3 contains 15 residues. In DNA, the CDR3 is TGCGCCAGCAGCTTGGGGGACAGGAACACCGGGGAGCTGTTTTTT. It specifies CASSLGDRNTGELFF.

This clone came up once. The V and J genes are TRBV11-2 and TRBJ2-1, with TRBD2 matching over 12 bases. CDR3 length: 15 amino acids. Germline V gene data show CDR1 as SGHAT and CDR2 as FQNNGV. J lost 6 bases, V lost 1 base, and 1 base had no gene match. The CDR3 region has the DNA TGTGCCAGCAGCTTAGGGACTAGCGGGGCCAATGAGCAGTTCTTC. Translating gives CASSLGTSGANEQFF.

Only a few counts were recorded for this clone. Here the CDR3 DNA reads TGTGCCAGCTCACCAATTCCAGGGTCTGGAAACACCATATATTTT. Amino acids: CASSPIPGSGNTIYF. The chain joins TRBV18 to TRBJ1-3; tentatively, D is TRBD1 (5 bases). Trimming took 2 bases from V and 1 from J, leaving 9 bases between them. Germline loops: CDR1 KGHSH, CDR2 LQKENI. The CDR3 has 15 residues.

The chain couples TRBV28 to TRBJ2-7, with 11 nucleotides matching TRBD2. This CDR3 has 16 residues. Looked up from germline, CDR1 is MDHEN and CDR2 is SYDVKM. The V gene end was trimmed by 4 bases and the J gene end by 1 base; junction bases not matched to a gene: 6. The CDR3 DNA sequence: TGTGCCAGCAGTTCAGGGGGACTAGCGGTTTCCTACGAGCAGTACTTC. Its protein product is CASSSGGLAVSYEQYF.

This chain joins TRBV19 and TRBJ2-2, with unresolved D. V gave up 2 bases and J gave up 6 bases, with 10 bases separating them. Germline V gives CDR1 LNHDA, CDR2 SQIVND (reference sequence). The CDR3 is 14 residues long. The CDR3 DNA reads TGTGCCAGTAGTATAATTACGGCCCCCGGGGAGCTGTTTTTT. The encoded protein is CASSIITAPGELFF.

The V gene is TRBV6-4, the J gene TRBJ1-1; a weak D match, TRBD1 (5 bases). The germline V and J ends were trimmed by 6 bases and 1 base, with 12 bases remaining between them. The germline V gene has CDR1 MRHNA and CDR2 SNTAGT. This CDR3 is 14 amino acids long. The CDR3 spells CASRETGGNTEAFF. CDR3 sequence (DNA): TGTGCCAGCAGGGAAACCGGGGGGAACACTGAAGCTTTCTTT.

V is TRBV25-1 and J is TRBJ1-1, with a possible D match to TRBD1 (5 bases). The CDR3 sequence is 13 residues long. The germline V and J ends were trimmed by 4 bases and 5 bases, with 11 bases remaining between them. In germline, CDR1 is MGHDK, CDR2 SYGVNS. The CDR3: CASSGDGRTEAFF. CDR3 nucleotides: TGTGCCAGCAGTGGGGACGGAAGAACTGAAGCTTTCTTT.

This chain links TRBV6-6 with TRBJ1-5; possibly TRBD1 for D (6 bases). CDR3 length: 13 residues. Germline-derived CDR1 and CDR2 are MNHNY and SVGAGI (reference sequence). V was clipped by 5 bases and J by 1 base, with 6 bases between them. Written as DNA, the CDR3 is TGTGCCAGCAGTACAGGGAGCAATCAGCCCCAGCATTTT. Residues: CASSTGSNQPQHF.

The chain uses TRBV7-6 and TRBJ1-1; TRBD1 matches 7 bases. This CDR3 spans 14 amino acids. Per the germline V gene, CDR1 is SGHVS and CDR2 is FNYEAQ. Trimming at V came to 3 bases and at J to 6 bases, leaving 7 bases not matched to a gene. The CDR3 spells CASSLETGISEAFF. In nucleotides, the CDR3 is TGTGCCAGCAGCTTGGAGACAGGGATCTCTGAAGCTTTCTTT.

The genes are TRBV28 and TRBJ2-5; the match to TRBD2 covers 7 bases. Trimming took 6 bases from V and 5 from J; bases not matched to a gene: 3. The CDR3 extends over 12 amino acids. Looked up from germline, CDR1 is MDHEN and CDR2 is SYDVKM. Here the CDR3 reads CASSYSGETQYF. CDR3 sequence (DNA): TGTGCCAGCAGCTATAGCGGGGAGACCCAGTACTTC.

CDR3 amino acids: CSVGGGWGQGLGEQYF. The DNA of the CDR3 is TGCAGCGTTGGGGGCGGTTGGGGACAGGGACTGGGCGAGCAGTACTTC. The genes are TRBV29-1 and TRBJ2-7; 9 bases agree with TRBD1. Looked up from germline, CDR1 is SQVTM and CDR2 is ANQGSEA. With 4 bases clipped from V and 6 bases from J, the junction kept 16 bases outside the gene matches. This CDR3 spans 16 amino acids.

V gene TRBV15 combines with J gene TRBJ2-7, with 9 bases lining up with TRBD1. Per germline, CDR1 LNHNV and CDR2 YYDKDF (reference sequence). After removal of 1 base from V and 4 bases from J, the junction contained 5 bases not matched to a gene. The CDR3 contains 15 residues. The CDR3 DNA reads TGTGCCACCAGCAGAGCTGGACAGGGGCGGTACGAGCAGTACTTC. Protein product: CATSRAGQGRYEQYF. Using reference TRBV15 and TRBJ2-7 for the parts outside the CDR3, the full variable domain is DAMVIQNPRYQVTQFGKPVTLSCSQTLNHNVMYWYQQKSSQAPKLLFHYYDKDFNNEADTPDNFQSRRPNTSFCFLDIRSPGLGDTAMYLCATSRAGQGRYEQYFGPGTRLTVT.

This clone was recorded once. The chain combines TRBV28 with TRBJ1-2, with 11 bases matching TRBD1. V shed 3 bases and J 5 bases; nucleotides not matched to a gene: 8. Germline CDR1 and CDR2: MDHEN and SYDVKM. The length of the CDR3 is 16 residues. Here the CDR3 reads CASSFPRTGGAYGYTF. The CDR3 DNA follows: TGTGCCAGCAGTTTCCCCCGGACAGGGGGCGCGTATGGCTACACCTTC.

The CDR3 loop reads CASSLGSFLYNEQFF. CDR3 DNA sequence: TGCGCCAGCAGCTTGGGCTCCTTTCTCTACAATGAGCAGTTCTTC. The chain uses TRBV5-1 and TRBJ2-1, with D hard to call. V lost 0 bases and J 3 bases, leaving 10 bases between the germline ends. From germline, CDR1 is SGHRS and CDR2 YFSETQ. CDR3 length: 15 amino acids.

This chain joins TRBV6-6 and TRBJ2-7; no clear D. V was clipped by 0 bases and J by 5 bases, with 8 bases between them. CDR1 and CDR2 from the germline V gene are MNHNY and SVGAGI (reference sequence). CDR3 length: 13 residues. CDR3 amino acids: CASSYSRVNEQYF. Here the CDR3 DNA reads TGTGCCAGCAGTTACTCTAGGGTCAACGAGCAGTACTTC.

This chain uses TRBV19 with TRBJ2-1; a weak D match, TRBD1 (5 bases). Germline V gene sequence: CDR1 LNHDA, CDR2 SQIVND (reference sequence). The CDR3 covers 15 residues. V was clipped by 5 bases and J by 0 bases, with 11 bases between them. CDR3 DNA: TGTGCCAGTAGTTTCACAGGAAGCTCCTACAATGAGCAGTTCTTC. Translated, it gives CASSFTGSSYNEQFF.